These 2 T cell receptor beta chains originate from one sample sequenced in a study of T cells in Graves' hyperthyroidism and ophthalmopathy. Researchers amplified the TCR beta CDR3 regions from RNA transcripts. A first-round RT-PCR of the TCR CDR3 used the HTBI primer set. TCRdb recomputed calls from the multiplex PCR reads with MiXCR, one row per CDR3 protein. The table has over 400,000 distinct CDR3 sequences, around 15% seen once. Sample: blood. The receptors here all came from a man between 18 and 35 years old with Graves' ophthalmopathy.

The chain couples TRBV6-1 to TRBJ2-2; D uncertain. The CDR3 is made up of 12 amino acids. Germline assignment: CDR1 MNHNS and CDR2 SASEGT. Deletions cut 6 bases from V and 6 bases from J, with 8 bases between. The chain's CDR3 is CASRDYSGELFF. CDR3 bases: TGTGCCAGCAGGGATTATTCCGGGGAGCTGTTTTTT.

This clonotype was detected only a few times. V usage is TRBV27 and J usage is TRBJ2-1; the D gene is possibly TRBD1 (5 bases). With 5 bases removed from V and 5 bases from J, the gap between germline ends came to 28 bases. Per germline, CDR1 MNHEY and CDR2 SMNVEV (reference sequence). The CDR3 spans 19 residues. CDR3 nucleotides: TGTGCCAGCAGTCCCACCCGACAGACGCCGATACTAAAACACAATGAGCAGTTCTTC. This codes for CASSPTRQTPILKHNEQFF.